The source of this TCR beta chain is a study of shared clonotypes between healthy human individuals. Study-wide findings and caveats: An effect of sequencing depth on clonotype sharing among donors was expected. The diversity represented, both genetic and in exposure history, was limited by few donors.

TCRdb's copy holds only in-frame clones and misses some; the assay was immunoSEQ multiplex PCR. Of millions of clones in the sample, approximately 90% were seen once. Notes on this clone: Its antigen remains unidentified.

Sequenced sample: naive CD4+ T cells sorted from blood. The subset was: CD45RA+ positively selected. This receptor was identified in a man younger than 35 in good health.

The DNA for the CDR3 is TGTGCCAGTAGTATAACAGACCATGGCTACACCTTC. This translates into CASSITDHGYTF. The rearrangement links TRBV19 to TRBJ1-2; D is uncertain. The CDR3 length is 12 residues. Germline-derived CDR1 and CDR2 are LNHDA and SQIVND (reference sequence). V lost 2 bases and J lost 6, with 7 bases in between.